What follows are 26 T cell receptor beta chains derived from one specimen sequenced in a study of beta chain features in type 1 diabetes (dated by TCRdb to about 2018). Library method: the immunoSEQ multiplex PCR assay. The High Capacity cDNA Reverse Transcription Kit was used to reverse transcribe all of the isolated RNA, meaning that expressed TCRB transcripts were what got sequenced. The table comes from immuneACCESS by way of TCRdb, which keeps in-frame sequences with V and J called. Part of the clones is missing from these tables; in studies checked, under half for an unresolved V gene and the rest for unknown reasons. This sample lists around 340,000 clones; 7.5% to 9% were detected once. Less than 0.45% of the sample is in the top ten clones. The sample was central memory CD4+ T cells from blood. Receptor source: a woman younger than 30 in good health.

V is TRBV23-1 and J is TRBJ1-2; the D gene is possibly TRBD1 (6 bases). TRBV23-1 is identified as an open reading frame with a role that is uncertain. Deletions cut 0 bases from V and 4 bases from J, with 27 bases between. The CDR3 runs to 20 residues. CDR3 loop: CASSQSGGRSKKPEVYGYTF. The CDR3 DNA reads TGCGCCAGCAGTCAATCGGGGGGCAGATCTAAGAAGCCCGAGGTCTATGGCTACACCTTC.

This clone was detected a few times. This sequence joins TRBV29-1 and TRBJ2-7; 7 nucleotides align to TRBD2. Germline V lookup: CDR1 SQVTM, CDR2 ANQGSEA. CDR3 size: 13 residues. V shed 7 bases, J shed 5 bases, and the junction held 11 bases outside the gene matches. The CDR3 nucleotides read TGCAGCGCCGGACTAGTGGGGCGGGACGAGCAGTACTTC. Protein product: CSAGLVGRDEQYF.

This chain links TRBV5-6 with TRBJ2-5; 10 bases fit TRBD1. Trimming removed 7 bases from V and 2 bases from J; junction bases left unmatched: 8. Germline values: CDR1 SGHDT, CDR2 YYEEEE. The length of the CDR3 is 15 residues. CDR3 nucleotides: TGTGCCAGCGCTACCTGGGACAGGGGTCAAGAGACCCAGTACTTC. Translated, it gives CASATWDRGQETQYF.

This clone was detected a few times. The chain has TRBV28 and TRBJ2-6; 8 nucleotides align to TRBD1. The trim removed 5 bases at V and 0 bases at J, leaving 9 bases unmatched. The length of the CDR3 is 18 residues. Germline V gives CDR1 MDHEN, CDR2 SYDVKM. The DNA of the CDR3 is TGTGCCAGCAGTCCTTCGACAGGGGTCCTCTCTGGGGCCAACGTCCTGACTTTC. Protein product: CASSPSTGVLSGANVLTF.

There are many counts of this clone. The chain combines TRBV5-1 with TRBJ1-3; no clear D. Germline loops: CDR1 SGHRS, CDR2 YFSETQ. V lost 0 bases, J lost 1 base, and 8 bases lay in between. This CDR3 spans 15 amino acids. The CDR3 region is CASSLATDSGNTIYF. Written as DNA, the CDR3 is TGCGCCAGCAGCTTGGCCACGGATTCTGGAAACACCATATATTTT. The full variable domain, completed using reference TRBV5-1 and TRBJ1-3, is KAGVTQTPRYLIKTRGQQVTLSCSPISGHRSVSWYQQTPGQGLQFLFEYFSETQRNKGNFPGRFSGRQFSNSRSEMNVSTLELGDSALYLCASSLATDSGNTIYFGEGSWLTVV.

This clone was seen ten or more times. The gene calls are TRBV7-2 and TRBJ2-7; 9 bases are a match to TRBD2. The J segment lost 6 bases and the V segment lost 4 bases, leaving 10 bases of the junction unmatched. The CDR3 length is 15 residues. Germline lookup yields CDR1 SGHTA and CDR2 FQGNSA. The DNA for the CDR3 is TGTGCCAGCAGCTCGCGGGGATGGCGGGAGGGCGAGCAGTACTTC. It yields the protein CASSSRGWREGEQYF.

This clone came up many times. Other nucleotide sequences from this sample produce the same CDR3. The CDR3, as DNA: TGTGCCAGCAGGGGACCGGCTGGGGCCAACGTCCTGACTTTC. Translation: CASRGPAGANVLTF. This chain uses TRBV2 with TRBJ2-6; the D call may be TRBD1 or TRBD2 (5 bases each). The CDR3 covers 14 residues. Trimming stripped 6 bases from V and 2 bases from J, with 8 bases between. The germline gives CDR1 SNHLY, CDR2 FYNNEI.

The sample holds one count of this clone. The CDR3 DNA sequence: TGTGCCAGCAGCAGTAGCGGGGGCTACGAGCAGTACTTC. Its protein is CASSSSGGYEQYF. This chain links TRBV7-3 with TRBJ2-7; 9 bases fit TRBD2. There are 13 residues in the CDR3. Germline CDR1 SGHTA, CDR2 FQGTGA. The ends lost 5 bases at V and 3 bases at J; junction bases unmatched: 2.

At least ten counts were recorded for this clone. The gene calls are TRBV28 and TRBJ2-1; D might be TRBD2 (6 bases). The V end was cut by 3 bases, the J end by 6 bases, with 15 bases between. Germline V gene data show CDR1 as MDHEN and CDR2 as SYDVKM. This CDR3 region has 15 residues. CDR3 sequence reads: CASSFYRLVVNEQFF. The DNA for the CDR3 is TGTGCCAGCAGTTTTTACCGACTAGTGGTCAATGAGCAGTTCTTC. The complete variable domain, with remaining parts taken from reference TRBV28 and TRBJ2-1, reads DVKVTQSSRYLVKRTGEKVFLECVQDMDHENMFWYRQDPGLGLRLIYFSYDVKMKEKGDIPEGYSVSREKKERFSLILESASTNQTSMYLCASSFYRLVVNEQFFGPGTRLTVL.

This clone was found a few times. This chain connects TRBV7-2 to TRBJ2-3; the D is unclear. The CDR3 is 15 residues long. CDR1 and CDR2 (germline): SGHTA, FQGNSA. The V end was cut by 3 bases, the J end by 5 bases, with 15 bases between. The CDR3: CASSFWRSPGDTQYF. In nucleotides, the CDR3 is TGTGCCAGCAGCTTTTGGAGATCGCCTGGAGATACGCAGTATTTT. Full variable domain (remainder filled in from reference TRBV7-2 and TRBJ2-3): GAGVSQSPSNKVTEKGKDVELRCDPISGHTALYWYRQSLGQGLEFLIYFQGNSAPDKSGLPSDRFSAERTGGSVSTLTIQRTQQEDSAVYLCASSFWRSPGDTQYFGPGTRLTVL.

This clone was counted a few times. The chain links TRBV5-1 to TRBJ2-7; TRBD1 agrees at 12 bases. Trimming removed 0 bases from V and 7 bases from J; junction bases left unmatched: 5. This CDR3 has 15 residues. In germline, CDR1 is SGHRS, CDR2 YFSETQ. CDR3 sequence: CASSLAGTGGEEQYF. Written as DNA, the CDR3 is TGCGCCAGCAGCTTGGCCGGGACAGGGGGCGAGGAGCAGTACTTC.

A few counts support this clone. The chain combines TRBV4-2 with TRBJ1-4, with D hard to call. The germline gives CDR1 LGHNA, CDR2 YNFKEQ. This CDR3 has 15 residues. Trimming shortened V by 0 bases and J by 6 bases, and 11 bases separated the two germline ends. CDR3 region: CASSQDWSGDEKLFF. The CDR3 region has the DNA TGTGCCAGCAGCCAAGACTGGTCCGGGGATGAAAAACTGTTTTTT.

This clone turned up a few times. At one end, the junction sequence differs from germline, possibly due to a read error. The J gene is TRBJ1-2, the V gene TRBV18, with D perhaps matching TRBD1 (6 bases). The germline gives CDR1 KGHSH, CDR2 LQKENI. The CDR3 is 15 amino acids. CDR3 in DNA: TGTGCCAGCTCATCACCTAACCCGGGGGCTAGCGCCTACACCTTC. Its protein is CASSSPNPGASAYTF.

The chain uses TRBV2 and TRBJ1-2; maybe TRBD1 (5 bases). The V end was cut by 3 bases, the J end by 11 bases, with 13 bases between. Germline V CDR1 and CDR2: SNHLY, FYNNEI. This CDR3 comprises 12 residues. The chain's CDR3 is CASSDDRGIYTF. The CDR3 DNA follows: TGTGCCAGCAGTGACGACAGAGGGATTTACACCTTC.

The CDR3 nucleotides read TGTGCCAGCAGCACCGGTGGAGGGAGGCCCGGGGAGCTGTTTTTT. Encoded protein: CASSTGGGRPGELFF. The chain is built from TRBV5-4 and TRBJ2-2; the D gene is possibly TRBD2 (6 bases). This CDR3 is built from 15 residues. Trimming removed 4 bases from V and 6 bases from J, with 16 bases in between. Germline CDR1 is SGHNT and CDR2 is YYREEE (reference sequence).

This clone was counted a few times. This rearrangement joins TRBV11-2 to TRBJ2-5; 11 bases agree with TRBD2. V was clipped by 5 bases and J by 4 bases; unmatched bases: 6. The length of the CDR3 is 15 residues. The germline V gene encodes CDR1 SGHAT and CDR2 FQNNGV. The CDR3 protein is CASSLLAGVSETQYF. The CDR3 coding sequence is TGTGCCAGCAGCCTACTAGCGGGAGTATCAGAGACCCAGTACTTC.

This rearrangement joins TRBV28 to TRBJ2-7, with 9 nucleotides matching TRBD1. CDR3 length: 13 residues. Losses at the gene ends were 8 bases for V and 2 bases for J; bases not matched to a gene: 4. In germline, CDR1 is MDHEN, CDR2 SYDVKM. This chain's CDR3 is CASGTGNAYEQYF. For the CDR3, the DNA is TGTGCCAGCGGGACAGGGAACGCCTACGAGCAGTACTTC.

There are many counts of this clone. This chain joins TRBV2 and TRBJ1-2; D is unresolved. V was shortened by 3 bases and J by 4 bases, with 6 bases between the two germline ends. Germline V gene lookup returns CDR1 SNHLY and CDR2 FYNNEI. This CDR3 is built from 12 residues. The CDR3 loop reads CASSDGGYGYTF. Written as DNA, the CDR3 is TGTGCCAGCAGTGACGGAGGCTATGGCTACACCTTC.

This rearrangement joins TRBV19 to TRBJ2-5, with 7 bases lining up with TRBD2. The CDR3 sequence is 13 residues long. V dropped 4 bases and J dropped 5; count of bases not matched to a gene: 4. Germline V gene lookup returns CDR1 LNHDA and CDR2 SQIVND (reference sequence). The CDR3 DNA reads TGTGCCAGTAGTAGTGGAGCGGGGGAGACCCAGTACTTC. Its protein is CASSSGAGETQYF. The variable domain in full, with the rest retrieved from reference TRBV19 and TRBJ2-5, is DGGITQSPKYLFRKEGQNVTLSCEQNLNHDAMYWYRQDPGQGLRLIYYSQIVNDFQKGDIAEGYSVSREKKESFPLTVTSAQKNPTAFYLCASSSGAGETQYFGPGTRLLVL.

This clone has just a few counts. The chain carries TRBV5-1 and TRBJ2-3; D call uncertain. CDR3 length equals 15 residues. V was clipped by 3 bases and J by 4 bases, with 15 bases between them. CDR1 SGHRS and CDR2 YFSETQ come from the germline V gene. CDR3 bases: TGCGCCAGCAGCTCTCAGAATCTGGGCCCAGATACGCAGTATTTT. It translates to CASSSQNLGPDTQYF.

The chain links TRBV6-5 to TRBJ2-4, with 9 bases identical to TRBD2. The V gene's germline CDR1 is MNHEY and CDR2 SVGAGI. Germline trimming cut 3 bases from V and 5 bases from J; bases unmatched to any gene: 5. This CDR3 has 15 residues. CDR3 protein: CASSYQAGGENIQYF. In DNA, the CDR3 is TGTGCCAGCAGTTATCAGGCGGGAGGGGAAAACATTCAGTACTTC.

This clone was picked up a small number of times. The rearrangement links TRBV7-2 to TRBJ1-1; tentatively, D is TRBD1 (5 bases). V gave up 1 base and J gave up 0 bases, with 9 bases separating them. The CDR3 has 15 amino acids. The V gene's germline CDR1 is SGHTA and CDR2 FQGNSA. The chain's CDR3 is CASSLGGTMNTEAFF. DNA for the CDR3: TGTGCCAGCAGCTTAGGAGGGACGATGAACACTGAAGCTTTCTTT.

The V and J genes are TRBV2 and TRBJ2-1; D is undetermined. The CDR3 runs to 13 residues. Per germline, CDR1 SNHLY and CDR2 FYNNEI. V gave up 2 bases and J gave up 10 bases, with 12 bases separating them. CDR3 nucleotide sequence: TGTGCCAGCAGTGAAACGGCAACAGCAGAGCAGTTCTTC. This gives the protein CASSETATAEQFF.

V usage is TRBV7-9 and J usage is TRBJ2-1, with 8 bases aligning to TRBD2. The CDR3 has 16 residues. The germline CDR1 and CDR2 sequences are SEHNR and FQNEAQ (reference sequence). The junction had 5 bases not matched to a gene; V was cut back by 4 bases and J by 0 bases. In nucleotides, the CDR3 is TGTGCCAGCAGCTCGTTTAGCGGGATCTCCTACAATGAGCAGTTCTTC. It encodes CASSSFSGISYNEQFF.

This clone was picked up a small number of times. V and J are TRBV5-4 and TRBJ2-3; D is ambiguous. Germline CDR1 SGHNT, CDR2 YYREEE (reference sequence). V dropped 6 bases and J dropped 1 base, with 15 bases sitting between them. This CDR3 comprises 15 residues. CDR3 bases: TGTGCCAGCACTAGGCGGAGTCTCGGCACAGATACGCAGTATTTT. Amino acid sequence: CASTRRSLGTDTQYF.

This clone was found many times. The chain has TRBV9 and TRBJ2-1; D remains ambiguous. This CDR3 has 15 amino acids. The V gene lost 3 bases and the J gene lost 1 base, with 11 bases spanning the gap. Per the germline V gene, CDR1 is SGDLS and CDR2 is YYNGEE. The CDR3 protein is CASSEAAASYNEQFF. Written as DNA, the CDR3 is TGTGCCAGCAGCGAGGCGGCAGCATCCTACAATGAGCAGTTCTTC. Complete variable domain (other parts from reference TRBV9 and TRBJ2-1): DSGVTQTPKHLITATGQRVTLRCSPRSGDLSVYWYQQSLDQGLQFLIQYYNGEERAKGNILERFSAQQFPDLHSELNLSSLELGDSALYFCASSEAAASYNEQFFGPGTRLTVL.